This TCR beta chain was obtained from a study of cytomegalovirus exposure and HLA in healthy donors. Whole-study context: Among the roughly 380 donors who were genotyped, roughly 76% fell in the genetic ancestry cluster that is associated with self-reported Caucasian donors.

With regard to this clone: Its antigen is unknown.

Samples came from healthy bone marrow donors. PCR amplification relied on 60 Vbeta primers (plus 13 Jbeta primers). As processed by the authors: Per a later analysis, the number of unique TCR beta chains was around 80 million, of which about 11 million were shared. The assay was immunoSEQ multiplex PCR, and TCRdb's table has in-frame clones only and misses some. V, J and clone size derive from that table, while D and trimming were established from the DNA sequence. The table records about 140,000 clones, 77% of them present only once. The germline CDR1 and CDR2 sequences are SGHTA and FQGTGA. The CDR3 has 15 residues. V shed 6 bases, J shed 2 bases, and the junction held 10 bases outside the gene matches. Study results and limitations: Accurate predictions that matched the HLA-A and HLA-B alleles of most subjects were reportedly made from TCR beta sequences.

The TCR was taken from a man between 25 and 39 years old in good health and CMV-seronegative. Sequenced sample: PBMCs. V and J are TRBV7-3 and TRBJ2-7; 7 bases are a match to TRBD2. CDR3 residues: CASSRTGGSAYEQYF. For the CDR3, the DNA is TGTGCCAGCAGTAGAACGGGGGGAAGTGCCTACGAGCAGTACTTC.